This entry lists 31 T cell receptor beta chains sequenced from one sample in a study of CD8 T cells in Susac syndrome. Random hexamers were used to reverse transcribe an amount of roughly 0.45 to 1 ug RNA. From the immunoSEQ multiplex PCR reads, TCRdb called clonotypes with MiXCR, one entry per CDR3 protein. Of fewer than 350,000 distinct CDR3 sequences in the sample, around 89% were seen once. The source material was CD8+ T cells from PBMCs. Receptor source: a human donor with multiple sclerosis.

V usage is TRBV6-6 and J usage is TRBJ2-7; 8 bases match TRBD2. Unmatched junction bases numbered 9, after V lost 6 bases and J lost 2 bases. The CDR3 has 15 residues. CDR1 and CDR2 (germline): MNHNY, SVGAGI (reference sequence). The CDR3 sequence: CASSPPGSGTYEQYF. Written as DNA, the CDR3 is TGTGCCAGCAGCCCACCCGGTAGCGGGACCTACGAGCAGTACTTC.

The rearrangement uses TRBV19 and TRBJ1-5; D gene ambiguous. The CDR3 consists of 13 residues. Per the germline V gene, CDR1 is LNHDA and CDR2 is SQIVND (reference sequence). The germline V and J ends were trimmed by 2 bases and 8 bases, with 10 bases remaining between them. CDR3 coding DNA: TGTGCCAGTAGTATATACCATGGGGAGCCCCAGCATTTT. Its protein is CASSIYHGEPQHF.

The rearrangement joins TRBV5-4 to TRBJ2-1; D ambiguous. Germline CDR1 SGHNT, CDR2 YYREEE (reference sequence). CDR3 length equals 12 residues. Trimming pared 4 bases from V and 5 bases from J, leaving 7 bases between. The CDR3 bases are TGTGCCAGCAGCCTAATAAACAATGAGCAGTTCTTC. Protein product: CASSLINNEQFF. The full variable domain, with the rest looked up from reference TRBV5-4 and TRBJ2-1, is ETGVTQSPTHLIKTRGQQVTLRCSSQSGHNTVSWYQQALGQGPQFIFQYYREEENGRGNFPPRFSGLQFPNYSSELNVNALELDDSALYLCASSLINNEQFFGPGTRLTVL.

A single count supports this clonotype. The V call is TRBV4-3, the J call TRBJ1-4, with D perhaps TRBD1 (5 bases). This CDR3 is 14 amino acids long. The ends were cut back, 3 bases at V and 5 bases at J, with 10 bases in the middle. Germline V CDR1 and CDR2: LGHNA, YSLEER. CDR3 nucleotides: TGCGCCAGCAGCCATGGGGGTGTAAATGAAAAACTGTTTTTT. This codes for CASSHGGVNEKLFF.

This rearrangement joins TRBV27 to TRBJ1-6, with a weak D call TRBD1 (6 bases). Trimming cost V 2 bases and J 10 bases, with 9 bases left between them. The CDR3 runs 13 residues. Germline V CDR1 and CDR2: MNHEY, SMNVEV (reference sequence). Here the CDR3 reads CASSLGTPSPLHF. CDR3 DNA: TGTGCCAGCAGTTTAGGGACACCCTCACCCCTCCACTTT.

This sequence joins TRBV6-4 and TRBJ2-5, with 8 positions matching TRBD2. Germline CDR1 and CDR2: MRHNA and SNTAGT. The CDR3 has 13 amino acids. Trimming took 9 bases from V and 0 from J; bases not matched to a gene: 3. CDR3 DNA sequence: TGTGCCAGGGTAGCGGGGAACCAAGAGACCCAGTACTTC. Translating it yields CARVAGNQETQYF.

This sequence joins TRBV7-9 and TRBJ2-7, with D possibly TRBD2 on 5 matching bases. This CDR3 region has 15 residues. The germline V gene has CDR1 SEHNR and CDR2 FQNEAQ (reference sequence). The V gene lost 1 base and the J gene lost 2 bases, with 12 bases spanning the gap. CDR3 protein: CASSLGASSTYEQYF. In DNA, the CDR3 is TGTGCCAGCAGCTTAGGGGCCTCTAGCACCTACGAGCAGTACTTC. Variable domain in full (rest from reference TRBV7-9 and TRBJ2-7): DTGVSQNPRHKITKRGQNVTFRCDPISEHNRLYWYRQTLGQGPEFLTYFQNEAQLEKSRLLSDRFSAERPKGSFSTLEIQRTEQGDSAMYLCASSLGASSTYEQYFGPGTRLTVT.

The V gene is TRBV15, the J gene TRBJ2-7, with D possibly being TRBD2 (5 bases). CDR1 and CDR2 from the germline V gene are LNHNV and YYDKDF (reference sequence). V lost 3 bases, J lost 5 bases, and 17 bases lay in between. The CDR3 spans 15 residues. CDR3 DNA: TGTGCCACCAGCAGGGACTTCGGTGTGGCCCACGAGCAGTACTTC. As protein: CATSRDFGVAHEQYF.

The DNA of the CDR3 is TGTGCCATCACCCCGGGACAGACCTATGGCTACACCTTC. Translated: CAITPGQTYGYTF. The chain has TRBV10-3 and TRBJ1-2; 7 bases match TRBD1. The CDR3 is 13 residues long. CDR1 is ENHRY and CDR2 is SYGVKD in the germline V gene. With V trimmed by 7 bases and J by 4 bases, 6 bases remained unmatched.

The rearrangement uses TRBV27 and TRBJ2-7; 8 bases map to TRBD2. This CDR3 region has 13 residues. Germline values: CDR1 MNHEY, CDR2 SMNVEV (reference sequence). V shed 8 bases, J shed 4 bases, and the junction held 7 bases outside the gene matches. CDR3 DNA sequence: TGTGCCAGCTCACTGTCGGGGGGGTACGAGCAGTACTTC. It translates to CASSLSGGYEQYF.

This clonotype has a single count. V is TRBV4-3 and J is TRBJ2-7; 8 nucleotides match TRBD2. Germline lookup yields CDR1 LGHNA and CDR2 YSLEER. The CDR3 has 15 amino acids. Trimming cost V 4 bases and J 1 base; bases outside gene matches: 6. The CDR3 is CASSLGVAGSYEQYF. The DNA of the CDR3 is TGCGCCAGCAGCCTTGGAGTAGCGGGGTCCTACGAGCAGTACTTC.

The chain has TRBV9 and TRBJ2-7; 10 bases are shared with TRBD1. Trimming took 0 bases from V and 5 from J; bases not matched to a gene: 5. The length of the CDR3 is 15 residues. Germline values: CDR1 SGDLS, CDR2 YYNGEE. CDR3 residues: CASSVEGTGVDEQYF. In DNA form, the CDR3 reads TGTGCCAGCAGCGTAGAGGGGACAGGGGTCGACGAGCAGTACTTC. Filled out from reference TRBV9 and TRBJ2-7, the complete variable domain reads DSGVTQTPKHLITATGQRVTLRCSPRSGDLSVYWYQQSLDQGLQFLIQYYNGEERAKGNILERFSAQQFPDLHSELNLSSLELGDSALYFCASSVEGTGVDEQYFGPGTRLTVT.

V usage is TRBV19 and J usage is TRBJ2-5, with no clear D. The V end lost 3 bases, the J end lost 7 bases, and 15 bases lay between the germline ends. Germline CDR1 reads LNHDA; CDR2 reads SQIVND (reference sequence). The CDR3 is 14 residues long. The DNA of the CDR3 is TGTGCCAGTAGTATCGCAACGTCAGCTGGGACCCAGTACTTC. Translating it yields CASSIATSAGTQYF.

The V call is TRBV4-3, the J call TRBJ2-1; D unclear. CDR1 is LGHNA and CDR2 is YSLEER in the germline V gene. Trimming left V 0 bases short and J 0 bases short, with 6 bases between. The CDR3 totals 15 residues. CDR3: CASSQDPSSYNEQFF. In DNA, the CDR3 is TGCGCCAGCAGCCAAGATCCGAGCTCCTACAATGAGCAGTTCTTC.

This clonotype has a single count. The chain employs TRBV7-9 and TRBJ2-7; 9 bases agree with TRBD2. J was trimmed by 2 bases and V by 4 bases; bases with no gene match: 6. CDR1 is SEHNR, CDR2 FQNEAQ, per germline (reference sequence). CDR3 length: 15 residues. The CDR3 DNA is TGTGCCAGCAGCTCATTAGCGGGAGTGGCCTACGAGCAGTACTTC. It yields the protein CASSSLAGVAYEQYF.

The chain joins TRBV20-1 to TRBJ2-2; 8 nucleotides match TRBD1. Germline assignment: CDR1 DFQATT and CDR2 SNEGSKA (reference sequence). The ends lost 4 bases at V and 0 bases at J; junction bases unmatched: 1. The CDR3 loop spans 14 amino acids. The CDR3 bases are TGCAGTGCTACAGGGGGCACGAACACCGGGGAGCTGTTTTTT. This encodes CSATGGTNTGELFF.

The CDR3 region is CASSEDPTGELFF. Written as DNA, the CDR3 is TGTGCCAGCAGTGAAGACCCCACCGGGGAGCTGTTTTTT. The V call is TRBV2, the J call TRBJ2-2; D unclear. Germline V gene lookup returns CDR1 SNHLY and CDR2 FYNNEI. V was trimmed by 1 base and J by 4 bases, leaving 4 bases between them. This CDR3 is built from 13 residues. The full variable domain, its missing parts supplied by reference TRBV2 and TRBJ2-2, is EPEVTQTPSHQVTQMGQEVILRCVPISNHLYFYWYRQILGQKVEFLVSFYNNEISEKSEIFDDQFSVERPDGSNFTLKIRSTKLEDSAMYFCASSEDPTGELFFGEGSRLTVL.

This rearrangement joins TRBV10-3 to TRBJ2-5, with TRBD1 matching 8 bases. Trimming cost V 3 bases and J 1 base; bases outside gene matches: 7. CDR1 is ENHRY and CDR2 is SYGVKD in the germline V gene. This CDR3 contains 16 residues. The CDR3 DNA reads as TGTGCCATCAGTGATAGCAGGGGACAGGTCCAAGAGACCCAGTACTTC. As protein: CAISDSRGQVQETQYF.

The J gene is TRBJ2-7, the V gene TRBV5-6; D is unclear. The CDR3 totals 15 residues. Germline CDR1 reads SGHDT; CDR2 reads YYEEEE. V shed 0 bases and J shed 4 bases, with 14 bases lying between them. CDR3 loop: CASSLDGVNKYEQYF. DNA of the CDR3: TGTGCCAGCAGCTTGGATGGTGTGAATAAGTACGAGCAGTACTTC.

This chain connects TRBV5-6 to TRBJ2-7, with 7 bases matching TRBD1. The germline V gene encodes CDR1 SGHDT and CDR2 YYEEEE. Unmatched junction bases numbered 15, after V lost 4 bases and J lost 2 bases. The CDR3 totals 17 residues. CDR3 in amino acids: CASSPPGQELIPYEQYF. The CDR3 DNA reads TGTGCCAGCAGCCCCCCCGGACAGGAATTAATCCCCTACGAGCAGTACTTC.

The chain couples TRBV10-3 to TRBJ2-7, with D perhaps assigned TRBD1 or TRBD2 (5 bases each). In germline, CDR1 is ENHRY, CDR2 SYGVKD. The V and J ends lost 2 bases and 6 bases respectively, with 14 bases between them. The CDR3 covers 14 residues. Here the CDR3 DNA reads TGTGCCATCAGTGAGGCCCCTGAGGGGCTCGAGCAGTACTTC. Residues: CAISEAPEGLEQYF.

The chain is built from TRBV20-1 and TRBJ2-2, with TRBD2 identical over 8 bases. The CDR3 is 16 residues long. V shed 3 bases, J shed 2 bases, and the junction held 8 bases outside the gene matches. Germline CDR1 DFQATT, CDR2 SNEGSKA (reference sequence). The CDR3 sequence: CSASPLAETNTGELFF. The DNA for the CDR3 is TGCAGTGCTAGCCCACTAGCGGAGACCAACACCGGGGAGCTGTTTTTT.

The gene calls are TRBV27 and TRBJ2-1; 9 nucleotides agree with TRBD1. J gave up 10 bases and V 3 bases, and 1 base lay outside the gene matches. Germline assignment: CDR1 MNHEY and CDR2 SMNVEV (reference sequence). This CDR3 has 12 amino acids. In DNA form, the CDR3 reads TGTGCCAGCAGTTTGGGGACAGGGGAGCAGTTCTTC. The encoded protein is CASSLGTGEQFF.

The rearrangement links TRBV13 to TRBJ2-1; TRBD2 aligns across 11 bases. The CDR3 consists of 15 residues. The trim removed 6 bases at V and 6 bases at J, leaving 7 bases unmatched. Germline CDR1 is PRHDT and CDR2 is FYEKMQ (reference sequence). In nucleotides, the CDR3 is TGTGCCAGCAGACGAACTAGCGGGGGCGGCAATGAGCAGTTCTTC. This sequence encodes CASRRTSGGGNEQFF.

The chain employs TRBV5-1 and TRBJ2-1; D is unresolved. The CDR3 consists of 15 residues. Trimming cost V 1 base and J 2 bases, with 10 bases left between them. Per the germline V gene, CDR1 is SGHRS and CDR2 is YFSETQ. CDR3 protein: CASSLRTEAYNEQFF. The CDR3 bases are TGCGCCAGCAGCTTGAGAACCGAGGCCTACAATGAGCAGTTCTTC.

The V call is TRBV9, the J call TRBJ2-1; 8 nucleotides agree with TRBD2. Trimming removed 3 bases from V and 4 bases from J; junction bases left unmatched: 12. The germline V gene encodes CDR1 SGDLS and CDR2 YYNGEE. The length of the CDR3 is 17 residues. The CDR3 here is CASSGGFAGGGYNEQFF. CDR3 sequence (DNA): TGTGCCAGCAGCGGTGGGTTCGCGGGAGGCGGGTACAATGAGCAGTTCTTC.

CDR3 DNA: TGTGCCAGCAGCCCCGTTACCGGGGGGAAGAACACCGGGGAGCTGTTTTTT. This gives the protein CASSPVTGGKNTGELFF. The J gene is TRBJ2-2, the V gene TRBV28; 7 bases are a match to TRBD2. The V segment lost 6 bases and the J segment 1 base; nucleotides outside the gene matches: 11. The germline V gene has CDR1 MDHEN and CDR2 SYDVKM. CDR3 length: 17 residues.

This sequence joins TRBV4-3 and TRBJ2-7, with D hard to call. The CDR3 has 14 amino acids. V lost 1 base and J 0 bases, leaving 7 bases between the germline ends. Germline values: CDR1 LGHNA, CDR2 YSLEER. As DNA, the CDR3 is TGCGCCAGCAGCCAAGTACAGAGCTCCTACGAGCAGTACTTC. Its protein is CASSQVQSSYEQYF.

The CDR3 here is CASSQFLAGGPYEQYF. In DNA, the CDR3 is TGCGCCAGCAGCCAGTTTCTAGCGGGAGGGCCCTACGAGCAGTACTTC. The V and J genes are TRBV4-3 and TRBJ2-7, with TRBD2 identical over 12 bases. This CDR3 is built from 16 residues. Germline loops: CDR1 LGHNA, CDR2 YSLEER. V lost 3 bases to trimming and J lost 2 bases; unmatched junction nucleotides: 5.

This clonotype was observed a few times. V usage is TRBV4-1 and J usage is TRBJ2-3; TRBD2 aligns across 8 bases. Germline V gene data show CDR1 as MGHRA and CDR2 as YSYEKL. The CDR3 consists of 16 residues. Unmatched junction bases numbered 8, after V lost 2 bases and J lost 4 bases. The CDR3 bases are TGCGCCAGCAGCCAATACGGCGGGGGGTCACCAGATACGCAGTATTTT. Translated, it gives CASSQYGGGSPDTQYF.

The chain recombines TRBV15 with TRBJ1-5; D is perhaps TRBD1 (5 bases). Trimming removed 5 bases from V and 4 bases from J, with 12 bases in between. Germline lookup yields CDR1 LNHNV and CDR2 YYDKDF (reference sequence). The CDR3 runs to 14 residues. Here the CDR3 DNA reads TGTGCCACCAGCGTACCAGGGTCGAATCAGCCCCAGCATTTT. It codes for CATSVPGSNQPQHF.